This paragraph reports one T cell receptor (beta chain). Its antigen is undetermined. The CDR3 runs 13 residues. From germline, CDR1 is SQVTM and CDR2 ANQGSEA. Trimming removed 7 bases at V and 0 bases at J, with 12 bases between. Repertoires were generated with immunoSEQ multiplex PCR, while TCRdb's copy carries only in-frame clones and drops some. The data show about 120,000 clones, with 93% seen just once and 5% held by the top ten. The data were obtained in a study of T cell responses to AZD1222 COVID-19 vaccine. Study outcomes and limitations: There were mostly white British donors and more females than males, and clonal diversity was possibly underestimated. Baseline testing showed seropositivity in only six AZD1222 recipients. Mapped onto spike, vaccine-associated CD4 TCRs spanned it and were dominant at 160-218 and 743-854. Targets within unmutated variant regions were reportedly found for nearly half of spike-specific TCRs.

The material was peripheral blood, obtained 28 days after the second AZD1222 dose. The receptor was isolated from an adult who received the AZD1222 COVID-19 vaccine. This sequence joins TRBV29-1 and TRBJ1-2; D might be TRBD1 (5 bases). The CDR3, as DNA: TGCAGCGGGGGGACTGAGGCTAACTATGGCTACACCTTC. This codes for CSGGTEANYGYTF.